Included here is one T cell receptor (beta chain) sequence, with context. Antigen specificity is unknown. This CDR3 spans 14 amino acids. J was trimmed by 5 bases and V by 10 bases; bases with no gene match: 13. The germline CDR1 and CDR2 sequences are ENHRY and SYGVKD. PCR employed 60 Vbeta and 13 Jbeta primers. The method was immunoSEQ multiplex PCR; TCRdb's version includes in-frame clones alone and lacks a portion of them. The sample holds over 150,000 clones, approximately 79% seen once. The sample is drawn from a study of cytomegalovirus exposure and HLA in healthy donors. Regarding the study as a whole: Later work found most CMV-associated TCR beta chains apparently HLA-restricted. What a later analysis reportedly showed was that an Asian-associated ancestry cluster had fewer N-insertions than the roughly 700-donor mean. Previous analysis showed most TCR beta V segments were productive about 87% or about 30% of the time. It was taken for granted in presence/absence analyses that sequencing depth across donors was roughly uniform.

The sample comprised PBMCs. The chain employs TRBV10-3 and TRBJ1-1; 7 positions agree with TRBD1. The receptor comes from a man aged 40-49 years in good health and CMV-seronegative. CDR3 loop: CATEAGLQGTEAFF. The CDR3, as DNA: TGTGCCACCGAAGCTGGACTACAGGGGACTGAAGCTTTCTTT.